Each of the 11 T cell receptor beta chains below was sequenced from the same sample in a study of blood T cell repertoires in COVID-19. Libraries were prepared by immunoSEQ multiplex PCR; TCRdb keeps only in-frame clonotypes and omits some of them. In the table there are approximately 140,000 clones, roughly 84% of which are singletons. The source material was peripheral blood. The receptor set was obtained from a woman aged 80 or over with acute or convalescent COVID-19.

J is TRBJ1-5 and V is TRBV2; D unclear. V gave up 3 bases and J gave up 3 bases, with 12 bases separating them. Germline CDR1 reads SNHLY; CDR2 reads FYNNEI. The CDR3 totals 15 residues. The DNA for the CDR3 is TGTGCCAGCAGTGACCCGGGAGCCTTCAATCAGCCCCAGCATTTT. Its translation is CASSDPGAFNQPQHF.

The V call is TRBV5-1, the J call TRBJ1-6, with D maybe TRBD1 (6 bases). Germline-derived CDR1 and CDR2 are SGHRS and YFSETQ. Trimming pared 6 bases from V and 8 bases from J, leaving 15 bases between. This CDR3 contains 14 residues. The CDR3 region has the DNA TGCGCCAGCACCGTGGACAGTTTTTATTCACCCCTCCACTTT. Translating gives CASTVDSFYSPLHF.

The genes are TRBV15 and TRBJ1-5; D uncertain. Deletions cut 2 bases from V and 3 bases from J, with 11 bases between. The CDR3 runs 15 residues. CDR1 is LNHNV, CDR2 YYDKDF, per germline (reference sequence). CDR3 in amino acids: CATSRPGSPNQPQHF. The DNA of the CDR3 is TGTGCCACCAGCAGACCCGGGAGCCCCAATCAGCCCCAGCATTTT.

The chain carries TRBV6-5 and TRBJ1-3; 7 nucleotides line up with TRBD1. The CDR3 extends over 16 amino acids. The germline gives CDR1 MNHEY, CDR2 SVGAGI. Trimming at V came to 0 bases and at J to 2 bases, leaving 4 bases not matched to a gene. CDR3 DNA sequence: TGTGCCAGCAGTTACTCCTTTGACAGGGCTGGAAACACCATATATTTT. Translating gives CASSYSFDRAGNTIYF.

This chain links TRBV7-9 with TRBJ2-3, with 9 bases matching TRBD1. Germline V gene data show CDR1 as SEHNR and CDR2 as FQNEAQ (reference sequence). The CDR3 is made up of 16 amino acids. V trimming: 5 bases; J trimming: 0 bases; junction bases outside the gene matches: 6. CDR3 in DNA: TGTGCCAGCAGCAAGGGGACAGGGCCGAGCACAGATACGCAGTATTTT. Translation gives CASSKGTGPSTDTQYF.

The gene calls are TRBV7-6 and TRBJ1-4; D unclear. The CDR3 loop spans 15 amino acids. Germline CDR1 SGHVS, CDR2 FNYEAQ. V shed 1 base and J shed 8 bases, with 14 bases lying between them. CDR3 nucleotide sequence: TGTGCCAGCAGCTTAGTCGGGGTATTAGGGGAAAAACTGTTTTTT. Amino acids: CASSLVGVLGEKLFF.

This chain's CDR3 is CASSQVQWAGGYTF. The CDR3 DNA reads as TGTGCCAGCAGCCAAGTCCAGTGGGCGGGAGGCTACACCTTC. V gene TRBV14 combines with J gene TRBJ1-2; D unclear. This CDR3 is 14 amino acids long. Germline V gene data show CDR1 as SGHDN and CDR2 as FVKESK. Between the trimmed V and J ends, which lost 1 base and 8 bases, there was a span of 14 bases.

The chain recombines TRBV2 with TRBJ2-5; no clear D gene. The V gene lost 4 bases and the J gene lost 5 bases, with 8 bases spanning the gap. The germline V gene encodes CDR1 SNHLY and CDR2 FYNNEI. This CDR3 spans 12 amino acids. CDR3 protein: CASSVFLETQYF. DNA for the CDR3: TGTGCCAGCAGTGTCTTTTTGGAGACCCAGTACTTC. The variable domain in full, completed from reference TRBV2 and TRBJ2-5, reads EPEVTQTPSHQVTQMGQEVILRCVPISNHLYFYWYRQILGQKVEFLVSFYNNEISEKSEIFDDQFSVERPDGSNFTLKIRSTKLEDSAMYFCASSVFLETQYFGPGTRLLVL.

V usage is TRBV19 and J usage is TRBJ1-5; D uncertain. This CDR3 spans 15 amino acids. Germline CDR1 reads LNHDA; CDR2 reads SQIVND (reference sequence). V lost 7 bases, J lost 2 bases, and 15 bases lay in between. CDR3 bases: TGTGCCAGTACCCCCGGTCTCACGGGCAATCAGCCCCAGCATTTT. This encodes CASTPGLTGNQPQHF.

The chain combines TRBV9 with TRBJ2-5; 9 bases align to TRBD2. Germline V gene lookup returns CDR1 SGDLS and CDR2 YYNGEE. There are 15 residues in the CDR3. Unmatched junction bases numbered 4, after V lost 0 bases and J lost 4 bases. The CDR3 is CASSVGRTSVETQYF. CDR3 sequence (DNA): TGTGCCAGCAGCGTAGGAAGGACTAGCGTAGAGACCCAGTACTTC.

As for this clone: Different DNA sequences within this sample yield the same CDR3. The gene calls are TRBV10-3 and TRBJ1-1; possible D gene TRBD1, 5 bases. The CDR3 runs to 14 residues. V lost 4 bases and J lost 1, with 10 bases in between. Germline CDR1 is ENHRY and CDR2 is SYGVKD. The CDR3 loop is CAISGTGRNTEAFF. As DNA, the CDR3 is TGTGCCATCAGTGGTACAGGACGGAACACTGAAGCTTTCTTT.